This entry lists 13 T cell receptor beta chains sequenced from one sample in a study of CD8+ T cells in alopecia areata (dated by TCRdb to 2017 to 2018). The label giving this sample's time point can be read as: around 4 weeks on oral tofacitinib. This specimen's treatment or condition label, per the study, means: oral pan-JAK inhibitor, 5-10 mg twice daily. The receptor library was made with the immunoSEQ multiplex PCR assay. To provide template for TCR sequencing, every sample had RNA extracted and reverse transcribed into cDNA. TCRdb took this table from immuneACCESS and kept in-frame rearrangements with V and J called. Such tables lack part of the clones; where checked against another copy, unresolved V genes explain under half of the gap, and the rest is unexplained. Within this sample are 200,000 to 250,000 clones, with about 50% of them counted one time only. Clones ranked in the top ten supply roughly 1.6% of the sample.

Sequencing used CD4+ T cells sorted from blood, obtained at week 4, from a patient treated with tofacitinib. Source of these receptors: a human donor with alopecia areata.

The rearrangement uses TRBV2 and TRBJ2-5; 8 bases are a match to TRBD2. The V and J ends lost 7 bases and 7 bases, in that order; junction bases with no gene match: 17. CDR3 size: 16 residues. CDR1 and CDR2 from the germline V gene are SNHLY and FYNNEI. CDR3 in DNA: TGTGCCAGCACTGGGGTCTTAGCGGGGTCCCTGGGGACCCAGTACTTC. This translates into CASTGVLAGSLGTQYF.

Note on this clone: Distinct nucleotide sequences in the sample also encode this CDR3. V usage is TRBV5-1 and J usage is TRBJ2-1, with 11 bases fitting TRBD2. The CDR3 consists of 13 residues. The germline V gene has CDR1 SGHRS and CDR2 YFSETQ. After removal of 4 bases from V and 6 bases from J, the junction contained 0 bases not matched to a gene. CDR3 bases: TGCGCCAGCAGCCTAGCGGGGGGCAATGAGCAGTTCTTC. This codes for CASSLAGGNEQFF.

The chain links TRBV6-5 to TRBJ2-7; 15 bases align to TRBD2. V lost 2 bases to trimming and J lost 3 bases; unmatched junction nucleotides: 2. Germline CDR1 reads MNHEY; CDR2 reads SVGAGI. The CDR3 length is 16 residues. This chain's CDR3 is CASSYGTSGGIYEQYF. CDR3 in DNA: TGTGCCAGCAGTTACGGGACTAGCGGGGGGATCTACGAGCAGTACTTC.

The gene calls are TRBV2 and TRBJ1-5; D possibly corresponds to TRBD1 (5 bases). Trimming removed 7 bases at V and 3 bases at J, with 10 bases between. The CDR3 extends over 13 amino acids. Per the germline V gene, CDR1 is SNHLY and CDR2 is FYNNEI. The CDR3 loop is CASKGTSNQPQHF. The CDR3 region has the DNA TGTGCCAGCAAAGGGACTTCCAATCAGCCCCAGCATTTT.

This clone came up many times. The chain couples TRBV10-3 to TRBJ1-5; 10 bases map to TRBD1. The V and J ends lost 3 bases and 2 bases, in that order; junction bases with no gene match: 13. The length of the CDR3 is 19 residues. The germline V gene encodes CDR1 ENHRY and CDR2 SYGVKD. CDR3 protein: CAISDPGQGWNIGNQPQHF. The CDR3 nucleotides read TGTGCCATCAGTGACCCGGGACAGGGGTGGAATATAGGCAATCAGCCCCAGCATTTT.

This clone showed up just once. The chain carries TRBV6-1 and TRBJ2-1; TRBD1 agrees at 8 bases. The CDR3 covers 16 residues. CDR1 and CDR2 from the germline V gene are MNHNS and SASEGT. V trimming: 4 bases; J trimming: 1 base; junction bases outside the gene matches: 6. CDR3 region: CASSGLTGGSYNEQFF. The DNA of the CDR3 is TGTGCCAGCAGTGGATTAACAGGGGGGTCCTACAATGAGCAGTTCTTC.

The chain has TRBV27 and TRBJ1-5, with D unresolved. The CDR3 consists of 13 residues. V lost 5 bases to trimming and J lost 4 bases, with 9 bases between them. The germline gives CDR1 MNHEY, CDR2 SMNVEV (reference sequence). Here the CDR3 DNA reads TGTGCCAGCAGTGAGCCGCAGAATCAGCCCCAGCATTTT. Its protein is CASSEPQNQPQHF.

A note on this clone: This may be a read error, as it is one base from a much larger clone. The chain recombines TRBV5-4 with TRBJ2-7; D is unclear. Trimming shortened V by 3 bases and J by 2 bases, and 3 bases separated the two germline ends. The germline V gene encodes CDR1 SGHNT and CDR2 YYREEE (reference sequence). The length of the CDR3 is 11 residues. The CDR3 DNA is TGTGCCAGCAGCTCCCCCTACGAGCAGTACTTC. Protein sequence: CASSSPYEQYF.

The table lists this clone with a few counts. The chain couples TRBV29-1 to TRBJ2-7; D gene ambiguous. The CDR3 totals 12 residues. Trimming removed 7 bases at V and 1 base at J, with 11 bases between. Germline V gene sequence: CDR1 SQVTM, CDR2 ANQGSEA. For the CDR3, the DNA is TGCAGCGGCTTTGACGGTTCCTACGAGCAGTACTTC. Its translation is CSGFDGSYEQYF.

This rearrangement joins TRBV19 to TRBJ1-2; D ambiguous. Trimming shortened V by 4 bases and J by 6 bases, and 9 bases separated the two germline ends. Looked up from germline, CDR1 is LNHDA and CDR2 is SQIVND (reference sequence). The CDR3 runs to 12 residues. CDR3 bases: TGTGCCAGTAGTAACAGAGTACATGGCTACACCTTC. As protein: CASSNRVHGYTF. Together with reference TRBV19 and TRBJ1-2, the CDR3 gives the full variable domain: DGGITQSPKYLFRKEGQNVTLSCEQNLNHDAMYWYRQDPGQGLRLIYYSQIVNDFQKGDIAEGYSVSREKKESFPLTVTSAQKNPTAFYLCASSNRVHGYTFGSGTRLTVV.

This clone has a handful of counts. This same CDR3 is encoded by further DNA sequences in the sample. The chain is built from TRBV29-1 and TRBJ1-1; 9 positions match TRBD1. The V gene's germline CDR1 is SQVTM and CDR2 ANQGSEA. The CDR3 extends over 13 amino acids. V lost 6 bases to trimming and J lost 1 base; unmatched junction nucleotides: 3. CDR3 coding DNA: TGCAGCGTAAGGACAGGGGCGAACACTGAAGCTTTCTTT. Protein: CSVRTGANTEAFF.

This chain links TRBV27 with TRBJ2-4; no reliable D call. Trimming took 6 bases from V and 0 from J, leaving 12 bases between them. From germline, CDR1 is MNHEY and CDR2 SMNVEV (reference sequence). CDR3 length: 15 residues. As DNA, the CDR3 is TGTGCCAGCAGAAGCGCCACCTCAGCCAAAAACATTCAGTACTTC. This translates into CASRSATSAKNIQYF.

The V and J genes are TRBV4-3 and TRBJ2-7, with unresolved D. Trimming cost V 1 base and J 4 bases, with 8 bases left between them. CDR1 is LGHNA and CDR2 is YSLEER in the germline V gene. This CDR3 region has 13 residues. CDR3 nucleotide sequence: TGCGCCAGCAGCCAAGGGCACGGATACGAGCAGTACTTC. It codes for CASSQGHGYEQYF.